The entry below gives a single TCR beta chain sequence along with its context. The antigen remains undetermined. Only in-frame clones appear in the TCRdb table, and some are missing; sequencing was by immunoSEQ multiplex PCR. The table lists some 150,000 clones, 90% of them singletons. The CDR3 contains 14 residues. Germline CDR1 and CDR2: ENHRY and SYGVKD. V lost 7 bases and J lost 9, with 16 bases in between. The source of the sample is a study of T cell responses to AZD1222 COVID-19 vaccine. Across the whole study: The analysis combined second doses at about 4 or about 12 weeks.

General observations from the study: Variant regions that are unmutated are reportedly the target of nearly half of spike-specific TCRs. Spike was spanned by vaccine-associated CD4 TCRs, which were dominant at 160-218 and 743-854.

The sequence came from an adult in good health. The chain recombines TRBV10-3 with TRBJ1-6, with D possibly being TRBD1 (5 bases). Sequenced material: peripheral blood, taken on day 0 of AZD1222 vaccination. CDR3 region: CAIIRTSLGSPLHF. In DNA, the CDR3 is TGTGCCATCATCAGGACATCGCTAGGTTCACCCCTCCACTTT.